These T cell receptor beta chains were read from a single sample in a study of T cell changes during pregnancy in multiple sclerosis. Libraries were prepared by immunoSEQ multiplex PCR; TCRdb keeps only in-frame clonotypes and omits some of them. The sample shows under 100,000 clones, about 94% of them seen only once. Here the sequenced sample was peripheral blood, taken in the third trimester of pregnancy. The source of these receptors is a female donor with multiple sclerosis, enrolled in a pregnancy study. Each CDR3 is given with its conserved first and last residue. Clone size appears in some rows only: once, few, many, or a class for an expanded clone.

V,J,size,CDR3
TRBV25-1,TRBJ1-4,.,CASQEGGVLKLFF
TRBV9,TRBJ2-7,.,CASSVFPGNYEQYF
TRBV2,TRBJ2-5,.,CASSGPGQGRETQYF
TRBV7-6,TRBJ2-7,.,CASSLGQGQGKGEQYF
TRBV9,TRBJ1-4,.,CASSGRTGELATNEKLFF
TRBV9,TRBJ2-7,.,CASSVDRGGDEQYF
TRBV11-2,TRBJ2-7,.,CASSFLEGYEQYF
TRBV10-3,TRBJ2-5,.,CAISVGHSGLLGETQYF
TRBV7-6,TRBJ2-5,.,CASSLGSSGGQETQYF
TRBV4-1,TRBJ2-3,.,CASSQGDRSSTDTQYF
TRBV6-6,TRBJ1-1,.,CASSPSEEAFF
TRBV20-1,TRBJ2-7,.,CSASPGYEQYF
TRBV15,TRBJ2-6,.,CATSRGPAASSGANVLTF
TRBV28,TRBJ2-5,.,CASSTGWEETQYF
TRBV19,TRBJ1-5,.,CASSIVGRGLRQPQHF
TRBV11-2,TRBJ1-1,.,CASSREVGAEAFF
TRBV6-1,TRBJ1-4,.,CASLIKRNVGEKLFF
TRBV5-5,TRBJ2-7,once,CASSPGLAGGIYEQYF
TRBV19,TRBJ2-7,once,CASSISPGQGVYEQYF
TRBV14,TRBJ2-5,.,CASSQEAERALRGTQYF
TRBV27,TRBJ1-6,.,CASSLWDAAGGPLHF
TRBV9,TRBJ1-1,.,CASSVLGGGNTEAFF
TRBV6-4,TRBJ2-2,.,CASSFSGTENTGELFF
TRBV2,TRBJ2-5,.,CASSEAGGGPLQETQYF
TRBV6-4,TRBJ2-1,.,CASSDTGQGRDEQFF
TRBV6-5,TRBJ2-2,.,CASSYSSGAGELFF
TRBV15,TRBJ1-3,.,CATSRDRSFRQGLHTIYF
TRBV6-1,TRBJ2-7,.,CASSESGQGYEQYF
TRBV5-6,TRBJ1-3,.,CASSLGQGPGNTIYF
TRBV18,TRBJ1-2,.,CASSSDRVGYGYTF
TRBV20-1,TRBJ1-1,.,CSAPGATEAFF
TRBV5-4,TRBJ2-2,.,CASSRTSGGARGELFF
TRBV4-2,TRBJ1-2,.,CASSQTTGGTYGYTF
TRBV18,TRBJ1-1,.,CASSPQGNTEAFF
TRBV10-2,TRBJ1-5,.,CASSVFDRVGNQPQHF
TRBV7-2,TRBJ2-1,.,CASSPRLEQFF
TRBV4-2,TRBJ1-1,.,CASSQEGMNTEAFF
TRBV11-2,TRBJ1-6,few,CASSLAFMQGNSPLHF
TRBV19,TRBJ2-2,.,CASSRQTSGGVTGELFF
TRBV9,TRBJ2-4,.,CASSPSGGDRIKNIQYF
TRBV5-1,TRBJ1-2,.,CASSLGQGPGGYTF
TRBV9,TRBJ2-3,.,CASSPTGQGADTQYF
TRBV4-1,TRBJ1-2,.,CASSQDRPGRGYTF
TRBV6-5,TRBJ1-6,once,CASSYSLAGGGSPLHF
TRBV19,TRBJ2-5,.,CATKPKTGRETQYF
TRBV30,TRBJ2-1,.,CAGRGGYYNEQFF
TRBV11-3,TRBJ2-1,.,CASSLEETSGNEQFF
TRBV25-1,TRBJ1-2,.,CASSDLKGGTGDYGYTF
TRBV27,TRBJ1-1,.,CASSFTLRNTEAFF
TRBV19,TRBJ2-3,.,CATSGGGWTDTQYF
TRBV6-5,TRBJ1-2,.,CASRLGQGDYGYTF
TRBV11-2,TRBJ2-7,.,CASTAPGWGDYEQYF
TRBV5-6,TRBJ2-6,.,CASSSGDWVSGANVLTF
TRBV6-4,TRBJ1-2,few,CASSSTGTGLYGYTF